The T cell receptor (beta chain) described here comes from a study of shared clonotypes between healthy human individuals. Study observations and caveats: Despite large depth, rarefaction showed incomplete sorted-subset sequencing. A few donors showed sharing of about 4.6% of naive CD4 clonotypes.

Sequencing used immunoSEQ multiplex PCR; TCRdb keeps in-frame clones, though not all of them. This sample has 1,400,000 or so clones, with 98% to 99% found just once. The V end was cut by 4 bases, the J end by 8 bases, with 12 bases between. Germline V gene sequence: CDR1 SGHRS, CDR2 YFSETQ. The CDR3 length is 12 residues. With respect to this clone: Its specificity is unknown.

Every donor, a Caucasian adult, lived in Nashville, Tennessee. The V call is TRBV5-1, the J call TRBJ1-1; D remains ambiguous. This receptor was identified in a man aged 30 to 39 in good health. The sample taken for sequencing was naive CD4+ T cells sorted from blood. Described subset: CD45RA+ positively selected. In DNA, the CDR3 is TGCGCCAGCAGCCGGGCTGGTCAAGAAGCTTTCTTT. This encodes CASSRAGQEAFF.